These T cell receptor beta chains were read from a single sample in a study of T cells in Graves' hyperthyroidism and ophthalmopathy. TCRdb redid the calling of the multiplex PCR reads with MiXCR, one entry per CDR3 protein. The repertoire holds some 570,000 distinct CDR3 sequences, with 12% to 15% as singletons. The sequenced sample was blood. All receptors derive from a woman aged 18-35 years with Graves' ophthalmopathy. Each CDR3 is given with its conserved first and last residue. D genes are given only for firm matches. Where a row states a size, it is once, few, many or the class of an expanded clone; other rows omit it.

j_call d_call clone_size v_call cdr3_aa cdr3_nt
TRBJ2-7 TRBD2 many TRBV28 CAVREGSTYEQYF TGTGCCGTCCGGGAGGGGTCGACGTACGAGCAGTACTTC
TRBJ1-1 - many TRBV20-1 CSARPGLRNTEAFF TGCAGTGCTAGACCGGGGTTACGGAACACTGAAGCTTTCTTT
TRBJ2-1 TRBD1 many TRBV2 CASRDRGSYNEQFF TGTGCCAGCCGGGACAGGGGATCCTACAATGAGCAGTTCTTC
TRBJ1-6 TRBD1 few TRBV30 CAWTRGGYYNSPLHF TGTGCCTGGACCCGAGGGGGCTACTATAATTCACCCCTCCACTTT
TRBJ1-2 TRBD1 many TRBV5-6 CASSFADRGSYGYTF TGTGCCAGCAGCTTCGCTGACAGGGGAAGTTATGGCTACACCTTC
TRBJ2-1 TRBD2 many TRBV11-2 CASSWTSGISLNEQFF TGTGCCAGCAGCTGGACTAGCGGGATATCTCTCAATGAGCAGTTCTTC
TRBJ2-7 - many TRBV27 CASTQGASGTYEQYF TGTGCCAGCACGCAGGGGGCTAGCGGGACCTACGAGCAGTACTTC
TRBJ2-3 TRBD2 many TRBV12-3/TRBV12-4 CASSPNGLAGAQYF TGTGCCAGCAGTCCAAACGGACTAGCGGGAGCGCAGTATTTT
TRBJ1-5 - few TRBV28 CASSLLSQSNQPQHF TGTGCCAGCAGTTTATTATCTCAAAGCAATCAGCCCCAGCATTTT
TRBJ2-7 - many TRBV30 CAWSPTGSAQYF TGTGCCTGGAGTCCCACAGGATCAGCGCAGTACTTC
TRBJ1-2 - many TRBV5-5 CASSSSAGNYGYTF TGTGCCAGCAGCTCCTCGGCAGGGAACTATGGCTACACCTTC
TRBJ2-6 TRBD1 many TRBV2 CASSVSKGAAAGANVLTF TGTGCCAGCAGTGTGAGTAAGGGGGCGGCAGCTGGGGCCAACGTCCTGACTTTC
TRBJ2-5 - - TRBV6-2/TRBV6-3 CASSPPSGSGDRWHGETQYF TGTGCCAGCTCACCACCGTCGGGTTCCGGTGACAGGTGGCACGGAGAGACCCAGTACTTC
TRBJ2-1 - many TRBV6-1 CASSEVGAYNEQFF TGTGCCAGCAGTGAAGTGGGGGCCTACAATGAGCAGTTCTTC
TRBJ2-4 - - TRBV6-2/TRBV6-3 CASSYPWGRQRNIQYF TGTGCCAGCAGTTACCCCTGGGGCAGGCAACGCAACATTCAGTACTTC
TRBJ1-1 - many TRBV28 CASSLRGDTEAFF TGTGCCAGCAGTTTGAGGGGGGACACTGAAGCTTTCTTT
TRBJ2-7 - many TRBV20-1 CSAGGRETYEQYF TGCAGTGCTGGGGGGCGGGAGACCTACGAGCAGTACTTC
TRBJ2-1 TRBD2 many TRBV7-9 CASSVRGWSGRADEQFF TGTGCCAGCAGCGTACGAGGGTGGAGCGGGAGGGCCGATGAGCAGTTCTTC
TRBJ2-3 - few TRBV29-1 CSFLKRDPTQYF TGCAGCTTTCTTAAGAGGGATCCTACGCAGTATTTT
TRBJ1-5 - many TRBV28 CASSGTTGLTYSNQPQHF TGTGCCAGCAGTGGTACCACGGGACTAACCTATAGCAATCAGCCCCAGCATTTT
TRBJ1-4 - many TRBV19 CASSTSASDEKLFF TGTGCCAGTAGTACGTCCGCGTCTGATGAAAAACTGTTTTTT
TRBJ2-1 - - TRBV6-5 CASSYSLGVYNEQFF TGTGCCAGCAGTTACTCCCTGGGGGTTTACAATGAGCAGTTCTTC
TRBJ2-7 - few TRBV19 CASSTGPAVTYEQYF TGTGCCAGTAGTACGGGACCCGCAGTCACCTACGAGCAGTACTTC
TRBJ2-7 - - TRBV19 CASSIGLLKEQYF TGTGCCAGTAGTATAGGACTACTAAAGGAGCAGTACTTC
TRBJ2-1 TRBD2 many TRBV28 CASRTGTSAQDHEQFF TGTGCCAGCAGGACCGGGACTAGCGCCCAAGACCATGAGCAGTTCTTC
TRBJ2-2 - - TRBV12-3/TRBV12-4 CASSRGLFGVGELFF TGTGCCAGCAGCCGGGGACTTTTCGGGGTCGGGGAGCTGTTTTTT
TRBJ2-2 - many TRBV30 CAWKSVGNTGELFF TGTGCCTGGAAGAGCGTGGGGAACACCGGGGAGCTGTTTTTT
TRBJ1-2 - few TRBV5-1 CASSLGVVSLRQALSWDGYTF TGCGCCAGCAGCTTGGGGGTAGTTTCGCTCAGACAGGCCCTCTCTTGGGATGGCTACACCTTC
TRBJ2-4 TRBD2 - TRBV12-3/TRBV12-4 CASTPGTSGRARGSKNIQYF TGTGCCAGCACCCCTGGGACTAGCGGGAGGGCCAGGGGGAGCAAAAACATTCAGTACTTC
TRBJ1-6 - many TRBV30 CAWSPRANSPLHF TGTGCCTGGAGTCCCAGGGCCAATTCACCCCTCCACTTT
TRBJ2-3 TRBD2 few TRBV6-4 CASSSSGISTDTQYF TGTGCCAGCAGTTCTAGCGGGATATCCACAGATACGCAGTATTTT
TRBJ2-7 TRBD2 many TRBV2 CASSGDLGLAGGSSYEQYF TGTGCCAGCAGTGGCGACCTGGGACTAGCGGGAGGTAGCTCCTACGAGCAGTACTTC
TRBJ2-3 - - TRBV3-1 CASSQDRPRTDTQYF TGTGCCAGCAGCCAAGATCGGCCTCGCACAGATACGCAGTATTTT
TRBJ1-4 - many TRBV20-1 CSADGTEDGEKLFF TGCAGTGCTGACGGGACCGAGGATGGTGAAAAACTGTTTTTT
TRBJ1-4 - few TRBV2 CASRGRGDTSEKLFF TGTGCCAGCAGGGGGAGGGGTGACACGTCCGAAAAACTGTTTTTT
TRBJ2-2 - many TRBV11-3 CASSLWDVNTGELFF TGTGCCAGCAGCCTTTGGGACGTCAACACCGGGGAGCTGTTTTTT
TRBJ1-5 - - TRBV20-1 CSARAFPGGEKGNQPQHF TGCAGTGCTAGAGCCTTCCCGGGAGGGGAAAAGGGCAATCAGCCCCAGCATTTT